A single sample gave rise to the 8 T cell receptor beta chains below, sequenced in a study of cytomegalovirus exposure and HLA in healthy donors (dated by TCRdb to between 2016 and 2019). Libraries came from the immunoSEQ multiplex PCR assay. The multiplex PCR relied on a mix of 60 forward primers for TCR Vbeta segments and 13 reverse primers for TCR Jbeta segments. TCRdb retrieved this table from immuneACCESS and kept in-frame rearrangements only. Not all clones are present; in checked studies, unresolved V genes account for under half, and no reason is known for the remainder. The sample records 110,000 or so clones, more than 70% of which are singletons. The ten largest make up about 16% of the sample. Sequenced input: PBMCs. The source of these receptors is a man aged 50 or older in good health and CMV-seropositive.

The chain recombines TRBV7-6 with TRBJ1-2; 11 positions match TRBD1. CDR1 is SGHVS, CDR2 FNYEAQ, per germline. This CDR3 is 15 amino acids long. Trimming removed 4 bases from V and 7 bases from J; junction bases left unmatched: 8. CDR3 amino acids: CASSSGQGAVGGYTF. In DNA, the CDR3 is TGTGCCAGCAGCTCCGGACAGGGGGCGGTGGGTGGCTACACCTTC.

The chain combines TRBV27 with TRBJ1-2, with D maybe TRBD1 (5 bases). Looked up from germline, CDR1 is MNHEY and CDR2 is SMNVEV (reference sequence). The CDR3 runs to 13 residues. Trimming pared 5 bases from V and 2 bases from J, leaving 9 bases between. For the CDR3, the DNA is TGTGCCAGCAGTGACTCAGGGAACTATGGCTACACCTTC. Translated: CASSDSGNYGYTF.

This sequence joins TRBV11-2 and TRBJ2-7, with D possibly TRBD1 on 6 matching bases. This CDR3 has 12 amino acids. With 5 bases removed from V and 6 bases from J, the gap between germline ends came to 11 bases. CDR1 is SGHAT and CDR2 is FQNNGV in the germline V gene. The CDR3 reads CASSHRVGEQYF. The CDR3, as DNA: TGTGCCAGCAGCCACAGGGTTGGCGAGCAGTACTTC.

The CDR3 sequence: CASSVEGQRGTEAFF. For the CDR3, the DNA is TGTGCCAGCAGCGTAGAGGGACAGAGGGGCACTGAAGCTTTCTTT. This chain links TRBV9 with TRBJ1-1; 7 bases are shared with TRBD1. Per the germline V gene, CDR1 is SGDLS and CDR2 is YYNGEE. The CDR3 spans 15 residues. With V trimmed by 0 bases and J by 4 bases, 6 bases remained unmatched. Full variable domain (outside the CDR3, taken from reference TRBV9 and TRBJ1-1): DSGVTQTPKHLITATGQRVTLRCSPRSGDLSVYWYQQSLDQGLQFLIQYYNGEERAKGNILERFSAQQFPDLHSELNLSSLELGDSALYFCASSVEGQRGTEAFFGQGTRLTVV.

A single count supports this clone. V is TRBV18 and J is TRBJ1-1; D unresolved. This CDR3 has 13 amino acids. Germline V gives CDR1 KGHSH, CDR2 LQKENI. The ends were cut back, 4 bases at V and 11 bases at J, with 17 bases in the middle. CDR3 sequence (DNA): TGTGCCAGCTCACTAACGGACGGGAACGCGGCTTTCTTT. It is translated as CASSLTDGNAAFF.

J is TRBJ2-7 and V is TRBV9, with D perhaps TRBD1 (5 bases). This CDR3 has 16 residues. In germline, CDR1 is SGDLS, CDR2 YYNGEE. V lost 0 bases and J lost 2, with 15 bases in between. The CDR3 reads CASSVGGVTEAYEQYF. DNA for the CDR3: TGTGCCAGCAGCGTAGGGGGCGTGACGGAAGCCTACGAGCAGTACTTC.

The CDR3 spells CASSDPLQGTNSPLHF. CDR3 nucleotides: TGTGCCAGCAGCGACCCCCTACAGGGAACCAATTCACCCCTCCACTTT. V is TRBV11-2 and J is TRBJ1-6; TRBD1 is a possible D gene (6 bases). Germline loops: CDR1 SGHAT, CDR2 FQNNGV. This CDR3 is built from 16 residues. V was clipped by 5 bases and J by 7 bases, with 18 bases between them.

This clone was observed a few times. The chain has TRBV7-2 and TRBJ2-1; 9 bases align to TRBD2. Germline trimming cut 8 bases from V and 9 bases from J; bases unmatched to any gene: 8. Germline V gene lookup returns CDR1 SGHTA and CDR2 FQGNSA. This CDR3 spans 13 amino acids. CDR3 protein: CASRVAGVFEQFF. For the CDR3, the DNA is TGTGCCAGCCGAGTAGCGGGAGTGTTTGAGCAGTTCTTC.